A selection of T cell receptor beta chains follows, all from one sample in a study of blood T cell repertoires in COVID-19. The repertoire was sequenced with immunoSEQ multiplex PCR; TCRdb's copy has only in-frame clones and lacks some. This table holds 200,000 to 250,000 clones, about 80% found once. Sequenced: peripheral blood. These receptors came from a woman older than 75 with COVID-19, enrolled during active disease. Both conserved end residues are part of each CDR3. A D gene is named only where the DNA matches it firmly.

cdr3_aa: CASSPWDRGLYEQYF
v_call: TRBV3-1/TRBV3-2
cdr3_length: 15
d_call: TRBD1

cdr3_aa: CASGQGPNYGYTF
v_call: TRBV3-1/TRBV3-2
cdr3_length: 13
d_call: -

cdr3_aa: CASRDSGKTAFF
v_call: TRBV28
cdr3_length: 12
d_call: -

cdr3_aa: CASSSPGTSGLAGGVEQFF
v_call: TRBV28
cdr3_length: 19
d_call: TRBD2

cdr3_aa: CASSFPSGSSNEQFF
v_call: TRBV28
cdr3_length: 15
d_call: TRBD2

cdr3_aa: CASSSTSGGAQETQYF
v_call: TRBV5-4
cdr3_length: 16
d_call: TRBD2

cdr3_aa: CSASPGNFPNEKLFF
v_call: TRBV20-1
cdr3_length: 15
d_call: -

cdr3_aa: CASSEALAGGRRIGELFF
v_call: TRBV2
cdr3_length: 18
d_call: TRBD2

cdr3_aa: CASSLWGDYGYTF
v_call: TRBV28
cdr3_length: 13
d_call: -

cdr3_aa: CASRGGPNSNQPQHF
v_call: TRBV2
cdr3_length: 15
d_call: -

cdr3_aa: CASSWQGILNEQFF
v_call: TRBV5-1
cdr3_length: 14
d_call: -

cdr3_aa: CASSYGTQNTEAFF
v_call: TRBV6-5
cdr3_length: 14
d_call: -

cdr3_aa: CASSLVGGRQPQHF
v_call: TRBV28
cdr3_length: 14
d_call: TRBD1

cdr3_aa: CSVSRGGQGTDTQYF
v_call: TRBV29-1
cdr3_length: 15
d_call: TRBD1

cdr3_aa: CASSRGRSEKLFF
v_call: TRBV14
cdr3_length: 13
d_call: -

cdr3_aa: CASSRLTGNTEAFF
v_call: TRBV3-1/TRBV3-2
cdr3_length: 14
d_call: -

cdr3_aa: CASSLSGGRRYGYTF
v_call: TRBV27
cdr3_length: 15
d_call: -

cdr3_aa: CASSLPPGEQFF
v_call: TRBV12-3/TRBV12-4
cdr3_length: 12
d_call: -

cdr3_aa: CASSGPGIGNQPQHF
v_call: TRBV6-5
cdr3_length: 15
d_call: -

cdr3_aa: CASRRTGWTYEQYF
v_call: TRBV2
cdr3_length: 14
d_call: TRBD1

cdr3_aa: CASSLVQGSAGELFF
v_call: TRBV5-4
cdr3_length: 15
d_call: -

cdr3_aa: CASSPRRGEPQHF
v_call: TRBV6-6
cdr3_length: 13
d_call: -

cdr3_aa: CASSGGWRRQGKETQYF
v_call: TRBV2
cdr3_length: 17
d_call: -

cdr3_aa: CASSAYDRNNSPLHF
v_call: TRBV6-5
cdr3_length: 15
d_call: -

cdr3_aa: CASSQDSGTTFFF
v_call: TRBV4-1
cdr3_length: 13
d_call: -

cdr3_aa: CASSLGGAEPQHF
v_call: TRBV5-1
cdr3_length: 13
d_call: -

cdr3_aa: CASSLQGTGANVLTF
v_call: TRBV5-1
cdr3_length: 15
d_call: -

cdr3_aa: CASSEISGTNGYTF
v_call: TRBV2
cdr3_length: 14
d_call: -

cdr3_aa: CASMRVGEKLFF
v_call: TRBV19
cdr3_length: 12
d_call: -

cdr3_aa: CASVPPQGLSNEQFF
v_call: TRBV7-9
cdr3_length: 15
d_call: -

cdr3_aa: CASLGRGEAFF
v_call: TRBV6-5
cdr3_length: 11
d_call: -

cdr3_aa: CASSSSGASIGELFF
v_call: TRBV27
cdr3_length: 15
d_call: TRBD2

cdr3_aa: CAGGDRAREPQHF
v_call: TRBV19
cdr3_length: 13
d_call: TRBD1

cdr3_aa: CASRDFAKNIQYF
v_call: TRBV28
cdr3_length: 13
d_call: -

cdr3_aa: CASSLQGYSGNTIYF
v_call: TRBV5-5
cdr3_length: 15
d_call: -

cdr3_aa: CASSLGAAETEAFF
v_call: TRBV5-1
cdr3_length: 14
d_call: -

cdr3_aa: CATIRGRTGLYEQYF
v_call: TRBV10-1
cdr3_length: 15
d_call: TRBD1

cdr3_aa: CASSTTGGVRNEKLFF
v_call: TRBV2
cdr3_length: 16
d_call: -

cdr3_aa: CASSFSSYNEQFF
v_call: TRBV11-2
cdr3_length: 13
d_call: -

cdr3_aa: CASSRQAMNTEAFF
v_call: TRBV11-2
cdr3_length: 14
d_call: -

cdr3_aa: CASSLPGRGDYGYTF
v_call: TRBV19
cdr3_length: 15
d_call: TRBD1

cdr3_aa: CASSESTGPSQREQFF
v_call: TRBV2
cdr3_length: 16
d_call: -

cdr3_aa: CASSQAGTGGLYTF
v_call: TRBV3-1/TRBV3-2
cdr3_length: 14
d_call: TRBD1

cdr3_aa: CATSRGEGLDTGELFF
v_call: TRBV15
cdr3_length: 16
d_call: TRBD2

cdr3_aa: CASTRGGETQYF
v_call: TRBV5-1
cdr3_length: 12
d_call: TRBD2

cdr3_aa: CASSFLGTGVLYEQYF
v_call: TRBV28
cdr3_length: 16
d_call: TRBD1

cdr3_aa: CATSDPLTKGAFF
v_call: TRBV24-1
cdr3_length: 13
d_call: -

cdr3_aa: CATRSIGTEAFF
v_call: TRBV15
cdr3_length: 12
d_call: -